This T cell receptor (beta chain) was identified during a study of blood T cell repertoires in COVID-19. Overall study context: Both acute and convalescent COVID-19 samples were obtained from the United States, Italy and Spain. Sources were T cells, B-cell-depleted T cells, or PBMCs; the material itself was cDNA or gDNA.

In the authors' workflow: Researchers report that nucleated cell counts were estimated from reference gene primer amplification. Using immunoSEQ multiplex PCR, the repertoire was profiled, and TCRdb retains in-frame clones only, with some absent. V, J and clone size were drawn from that table, and D and trimming were deduced from the DNA. The table lists under 150,000 clones, more than 70% of them singletons, with about 11% in the top ten. The sequencing sample was made of peripheral blood. This receptor was taken from a middle-aged man with active or convalescent COVID-19.

The CDR3 DNA reads as TGTGCCAGCAGTCCCTGGACTAGCGGCCACAATGAGCAGTTCTTC. Protein sequence: CASSPWTSGHNEQFF. The gene calls are TRBV6-5 and TRBJ2-1, with 10 bases aligning to TRBD2. CDR1 is MNHEY and CDR2 is SVGAGI in the germline V gene. The CDR3 loop spans 15 amino acids. Losses at the gene ends were 5 bases for V and 5 bases for J; bases not matched to a gene: 6.